The 24 T cell receptor beta chains in this list originate from one sample, sequenced in a study of cytomegalovirus exposure and HLA in healthy donors. This PCR relied on a set of 60 Vbeta primers and 13 Jbeta primers. TCRdb's table, derived via immunoSEQ multiplex PCR, lists solely in-frame clones and lacks some. The sample holds just over 150,000 clones; around 84% are singletons and the top ten take 1.9%. What was sequenced was PBMCs. The receptors were sampled from a man aged 18-30 years in good health and CMV-seronegative.

The chain has TRBV30 and TRBJ1-6, with D unresolved. Trimming shortened V by 2 bases and J by 0 bases, and 11 bases separated the two germline ends. The CDR3 runs to 16 residues. CDR1 GTSNPN and CDR2 SVGIG come from the germline V gene (reference sequence). CDR3 loop: CAWSQQLSSYNSPLHF. The DNA for the CDR3 is TGTGCCTGGAGTCAACAGTTGAGCTCCTATAATTCACCCCTCCACTTT.

This clone appeared a single time. This chain uses TRBV2 with TRBJ1-3, with D unresolved. V lost 2 bases and J 0 bases, leaving 11 bases between the germline ends. The germline V gene encodes CDR1 SNHLY and CDR2 FYNNEI. This CDR3 has 16 residues. The CDR3 sequence is CASSELISASGNTIYF. CDR3 in DNA: TGTGCCAGCAGTGAACTAATCAGCGCCTCTGGAAACACCATATATTTT.

The chain links TRBV5-1 to TRBJ1-2; 7 positions match TRBD1. Per the germline V gene, CDR1 is SGHRS and CDR2 is YFSETQ. V lost 4 bases to trimming and J lost 2 bases; unmatched junction nucleotides: 5. This CDR3 contains 14 residues. The CDR3 DNA is TGCGCCAGCAGCAGGGACAGCTCCAACTATGGCTACACCTTC. It specifies CASSRDSSNYGYTF.

The J gene is TRBJ2-3, the V gene TRBV7-3, with D perhaps matching TRBD1 (6 bases). Trimming removed 5 bases at V and 0 bases at J, with 9 bases between. Germline-derived CDR1 and CDR2 are SGHTA and FQGTGA. The CDR3 extends over 14 amino acids. Written as DNA, the CDR3 is TGTGCCAGCAGCGCAGGGGCCAGCACAGATACGCAGTATTTT. Translation: CASSAGASTDTQYF.

The chain uses TRBV28 and TRBJ1-1; TRBD1 matches 7 bases. From germline, CDR1 is MDHEN and CDR2 SYDVKM. The CDR3 length is 16 residues. J lost 0 bases, V lost 6 bases, and 10 bases had no gene match. DNA of the CDR3: TGTGCCAGCAGACGAAGACAGGGATTCATGAACACTGAAGCTTTCTTT. Protein product: CASRRRQGFMNTEAFF.

V gene TRBV29-1 combines with J gene TRBJ1-1; D uncertain. The CDR3 covers 12 residues. Trimming removed 0 bases at V and 5 bases at J, with 7 bases between. Germline V gene lookup returns CDR1 SQVTM and CDR2 ANQGSEA. The DNA for the CDR3 is TGCAGCGTTGAAGACCTCGAGACTGAAGCTTTCTTT. It codes for CSVEDLETEAFF.

The chain is built from TRBV11-2 and TRBJ2-1, with 15 bases lining up with TRBD2. The CDR3 contains 18 residues. Germline V gene data show CDR1 as SGHAT and CDR2 as FQNNGV. The trim removed 8 bases at V and 7 bases at J, leaving 15 bases unmatched. DNA of the CDR3: TGTGCCAGCCGCTCAGGACTAGCGGGAGGGATAATGGGAAATGAGCAGTTCTTC. Encoded protein: CASRSGLAGGIMGNEQFF.

The CDR3 is CSVADIHNEQFF. In DNA form, the CDR3 reads TGCAGCGTTGCTGACATCCACAATGAGCAGTTCTTC. V gene TRBV29-1 combines with J gene TRBJ2-1; no reliable D call. V lost 4 bases and J 5 bases, leaving 9 bases between the germline ends. This CDR3 region has 12 residues. From germline, CDR1 is SQVTM and CDR2 ANQGSEA.

J is TRBJ2-7 and V is TRBV18; unclear D gene. CDR1 and CDR2 (germline): KGHSH, LQKENI. V gave up 3 bases and J gave up 4 bases, with 13 bases separating them. This CDR3 contains 14 residues. DNA of the CDR3: TGTGCCAGCTCACCTACGGCCACAGCTTACGAGCAGTACTTC. This translates into CASSPTATAYEQYF.

The V gene is TRBV30, the J gene TRBJ1-1, with no clear D. V dropped 1 base and J dropped 0 bases, with 9 bases sitting between them. The CDR3 covers 14 residues. Germline-derived CDR1 and CDR2 are GTSNPN and SVGIG (reference sequence). The CDR3 sequence is CAWSAVNMNTEAFF. The CDR3 DNA is TGTGCCTGGAGTGCCGTCAACATGAACACTGAAGCTTTCTTT.

The V and J genes are TRBV6-4 and TRBJ2-3; D possibly corresponds to TRBD1 (6 bases). With 6 bases removed from V and 4 bases from J, the gap between germline ends came to 11 bases. The CDR3 loop spans 13 amino acids. The germline CDR1 and CDR2 sequences are MRHNA and SNTAGT. CDR3 region: CASRMSGADTQYF. The CDR3 region has the DNA TGTGCCAGCAGGATGTCAGGGGCAGATACGCAGTATTTT.

This chain connects TRBV7-6 to TRBJ1-1, with a tentative D call TRBD1 (5 bases). CDR3 length equals 13 residues. The V gene's germline CDR1 is SGHVS and CDR2 FNYEAQ. Trimming removed 1 base at V and 10 bases at J, with 13 bases between. In nucleotides, the CDR3 is TGTGCCAGCAGCTTAGTGGCGGGGGATGGAGCTTTCTTT. Its protein product is CASSLVAGDGAFF.

The rearrangement joins TRBV29-1 to TRBJ1-1; D gene uncertain. The germline gives CDR1 SQVTM, CDR2 ANQGSEA. The CDR3 sequence is 12 residues long. V was shortened by 7 bases and J by 4 bases, with 13 bases between the two germline ends. The CDR3: CSASGGSTEAFF. CDR3 nucleotides: TGCAGCGCCTCGGGAGGTTCCACTGAAGCTTTCTTT.

This chain connects TRBV12-5 to TRBJ2-3; D is ambiguous. Trimming left V 3 bases short and J 6 bases short, with 7 bases between. Germline values: CDR1 LGHNT, CDR2 FRNRAP. This CDR3 comprises 12 residues. The CDR3 is CASGFLTDTQYF. DNA of the CDR3: TGTGCTAGTGGTTTCTTGACTGATACGCAGTATTTT.

The chain employs TRBV5-1 and TRBJ2-3; TRBD2 matches at 10 bases. The CDR3 is 17 residues long. Germline V CDR1 and CDR2: SGHRS, YFSETQ. V was pared by 0 bases and J by 0 bases, with 4 bases of the junction left unmatched. The CDR3 DNA reads as TGCGCCAGCAGCTTGGTCTTAGCGGGGGGCAGCACAGATACGCAGTATTTT. Its translation is CASSLVLAGGSTDTQYF.

The J gene is TRBJ2-3, the V gene TRBV19, with 11 bases aligning to TRBD2. Germline V lookup: CDR1 LNHDA, CDR2 SQIVND (reference sequence). There are 15 residues in the CDR3. Losses at the gene ends were 5 bases for V and 3 bases for J; bases not matched to a gene: 4. The CDR3 DNA reads TGTGCCAGTAGTCCCAGGACTAGCGGGACAGATACGCAGTATTTT. Protein: CASSPRTSGTDTQYF.

The chain has TRBV5-5 and TRBJ2-7, with D maybe TRBD2 (5 bases). This CDR3 region has 16 residues. Trimming shortened V by 5 bases and J by 2 bases, and 20 bases separated the two germline ends. Germline V CDR1 and CDR2: SGHKS, YYEKEE (reference sequence). The CDR3 nucleotides are TGTGCCAGCAGGCTGCCGGGGTCCCATGGTACCTACGAGCAGTACTTC. Translating it yields CASRLPGSHGTYEQYF.

The gene calls are TRBV18 and TRBJ1-5; 9 bases match TRBD1. The length of the CDR3 is 14 residues. The germline gives CDR1 KGHSH, CDR2 LQKENI. V lost 0 bases, J lost 7 bases, and 1 base stayed unmatched. The CDR3 DNA reads TGTGCCAGCTCACCACCGGACAGGGGACAGCCCCAGCATTTT. Protein: CASSPPDRGQPQHF.

J is TRBJ2-1 and V is TRBV6-1, with 9 bases that match TRBD1. J gave up 6 bases and V 5 bases, and 8 bases lay outside the gene matches. The CDR3 runs 15 residues. Germline loops: CDR1 MNHNS, CDR2 SASEGT. CDR3 sequence: CASSLRDRATNEQFF. The CDR3 bases are TGTGCCAGCAGTCTCCGGGACAGGGCGACCAATGAGCAGTTCTTC.

This clone was recorded once. The V call is TRBV6-6, the J call TRBJ1-5; TRBD1 is a possible D gene (5 bases). V dropped 0 bases and J dropped 1 base, with 7 bases sitting between them. CDR3 length: 15 residues. Per germline, CDR1 MNHNY and CDR2 SVGAGI (reference sequence). CDR3: CASSYSRQSNQPQHF. The CDR3 nucleotides read TGTGCCAGCAGTTACTCTAGACAGAGCAATCAGCCCCAGCATTTT.

The rearrangement joins TRBV28 to TRBJ1-6, with 9 bases lining up with TRBD1. The CDR3 contains 18 residues. The V and J ends lost 7 bases and 10 bases, in that order; junction bases with no gene match: 20. Germline V gene data show CDR1 as MDHEN and CDR2 as SYDVKM. The CDR3 nucleotides read TGTGCCAGCACCCTCGTCAACAGGGGGCGCGGTGAGGGATCACCCCTCCACTTT. Residues: CASTLVNRGRGEGSPLHF.

This clone was detected once. The chain joins TRBV4-1 to TRBJ1-2; perhaps TRBD1 as D (6 bases). The CDR3 has 17 residues. V lost 0 bases, J lost 2 bases, and 16 bases lay in between. Germline assignment: CDR1 MGHRA and CDR2 YSYEKL. CDR3 protein: CASSQEGPTGDNYGYTF. CDR3 bases: TGCGCCAGCAGCCAAGAAGGTCCGACAGGAGACAACTATGGCTACACCTTC.

V is TRBV4-2 and J is TRBJ1-1, with 10 nucleotides matching TRBD1. The V and J ends lost 3 bases and 9 bases, in that order; junction bases with no gene match: 4. The CDR3 spans 13 residues. The V gene's germline CDR1 is LGHNA and CDR2 YNFKEQ. DNA for the CDR3: TGTGCCAGCAGCCACCCGGGACAGGGGAAAGCTTTCTTT. Translating gives CASSHPGQGKAFF.

The gene calls are TRBV28 and TRBJ1-3, with D perhaps matching TRBD1 (5 bases). This CDR3 spans 16 amino acids. Germline-derived CDR1 and CDR2 are MDHEN and SYDVKM. Trimming left V 2 bases short and J 2 bases short, with 13 bases between. The CDR3 loop reads CASSLMSRQPGNTIYF. CDR3 nucleotide sequence: TGTGCCAGCAGTTTAATGTCGAGACAGCCTGGAAACACCATATATTTT.